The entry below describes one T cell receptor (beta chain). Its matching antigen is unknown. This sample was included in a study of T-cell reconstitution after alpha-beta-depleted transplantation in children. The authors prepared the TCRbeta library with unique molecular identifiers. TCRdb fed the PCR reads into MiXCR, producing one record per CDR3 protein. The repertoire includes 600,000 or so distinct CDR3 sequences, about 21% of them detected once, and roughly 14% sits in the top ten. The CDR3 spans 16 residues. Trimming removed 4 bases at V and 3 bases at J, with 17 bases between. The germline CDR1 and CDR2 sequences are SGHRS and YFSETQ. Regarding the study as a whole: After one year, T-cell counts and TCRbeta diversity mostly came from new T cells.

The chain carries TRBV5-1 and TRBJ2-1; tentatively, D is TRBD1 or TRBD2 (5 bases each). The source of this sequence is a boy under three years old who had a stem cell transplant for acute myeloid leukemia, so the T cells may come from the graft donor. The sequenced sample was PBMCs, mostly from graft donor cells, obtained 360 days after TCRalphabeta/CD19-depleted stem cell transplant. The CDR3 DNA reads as TGCGCCAGCAGCCCCACCCCCGGGACGGTCTACAATGAGCAGTTCTTC. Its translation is CASSPTPGTVYNEQFF.